This T cell receptor (beta chain) stems from a study of human T cells and chemical hapten exposure. Background on the study: Patients got weekly scalp diphenylcyclopropenone doses over the approximately 23-week study.

In this sample, this clonotype turned up a few times. Its antigen is still unknown. V lost 2 bases and J lost 6, with 9 bases in between. Germline V gene data show CDR1 as SGDLS and CDR2 as YYNGEE. The CDR3 extends over 13 amino acids. Time point noted: patch test 2, 6 weeks after DPC sensitization. Treatment defined: therapeutic diphenylcyclopropenone sensitization with weekly scalp DPC. Overall study results and limits: A positive correlation with patch test score was found for PT1 expanded TCR counts. High-frequency TCRs, those above 1 in 1000, stayed the same after DPC sensitization.

TCRdb analysed the RACE reads with MiXCR anew, one entry per CDR3 protein. The sample records more than 80,000 distinct CDR3 sequences, around 9.3% being singletons. The input for sequencing was whole blood, taken in connection with sensitization to the hapten diphenylcyclopropenone (DPC). The chain recombines TRBV9 with TRBJ2-1; D unclear. This receptor was obtained from a woman between 50 and 59 years old with alopecia areata. Some clones in this sample may be carry-over from other donors' samples. CDR3 bases: TGTGCCAGCAGCGTCGACCCTGGCAATGAGCAGTTCTTC. Translating gives CASSVDPGNEQFF.